These 2 T cell receptor beta chains share one sample of origin, sequenced in a study of blood T cell repertoires in COVID-19. Repertoires were generated with immunoSEQ multiplex PCR, while TCRdb's copy carries only in-frame clones and drops some. The sample has some 130,000 clones, around 90% seen once. The sample was peripheral blood. Receptor source: a man aged 55 to 69 with COVID-19, enrolled during active disease.

This rearrangement joins TRBV18 to TRBJ2-5, with 11 bases identical to TRBD1. Germline CDR1 reads KGHSH; CDR2 reads LQKENI. This CDR3 spans 18 amino acids. V was clipped by 2 bases and J by 5 bases; unmatched bases: 13. The CDR3 region has the DNA TGTGCCAGCTCACCAAGAAAAAGTTGGACAGGGGGCAGGGAGACCCAGTACTTC. Translation gives CASSPRKSWTGGRETQYF.

CDR3 DNA: TGTGCCAGCAGCTATGGACTAGCGGAAGATACGCAGTATTTT. This translates into CASSYGLAEDTQYF. The chain carries TRBV11-2 and TRBJ2-3; 10 nucleotides align to TRBD2. Germline V gene data show CDR1 as SGHAT and CDR2 as FQNNGV. Losses at the gene ends were 4 bases for V and 5 bases for J; bases not matched to a gene: 3. The CDR3 is 14 residues long.